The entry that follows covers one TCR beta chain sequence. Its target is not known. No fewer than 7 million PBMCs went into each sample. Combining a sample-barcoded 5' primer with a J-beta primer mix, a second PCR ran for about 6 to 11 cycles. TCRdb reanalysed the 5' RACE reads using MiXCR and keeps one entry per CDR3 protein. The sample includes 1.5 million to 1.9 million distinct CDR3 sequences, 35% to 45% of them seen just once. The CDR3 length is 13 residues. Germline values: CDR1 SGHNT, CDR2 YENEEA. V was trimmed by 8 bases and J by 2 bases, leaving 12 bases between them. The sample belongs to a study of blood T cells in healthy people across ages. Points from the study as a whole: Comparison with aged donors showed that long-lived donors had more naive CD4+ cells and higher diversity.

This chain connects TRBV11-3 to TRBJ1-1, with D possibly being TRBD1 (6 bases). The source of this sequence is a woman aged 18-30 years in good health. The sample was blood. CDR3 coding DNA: TGTGCCAGCGGGGAACAGGGAAACACTGAAGCTTTCTTT. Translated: CASGEQGNTEAFF. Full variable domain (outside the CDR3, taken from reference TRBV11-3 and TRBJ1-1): EAGVVQSPRYKIIEKKQPVAFWCNPISGHNTLYWYLQNLGQGPELLIRYENEEAVDDSQLPKDRFSAERLKGVDSTLKIQPAELGDSAVYLCASGEQGNTEAFFGQGTRLTVV.